This T cell receptor beta chain was retrieved from a study of cytomegalovirus exposure and HLA in healthy donors (dated by TCRdb to between 2016 and 2019). About the investigation overall: In an earlier analysis of roughly 500 of the donors, 276 Gb of sequence data and 90 million to 130 million unique TCR beta sequences from about 179 million T cells were reported. To decide whether each TCR beta V gene segment behaved as functional or pseudogenic, an earlier analysis of nearly 600 of the donors relied on high-throughput TCR beta sequencing. Donor age, sex, ethnicity and CMV serostatus were compiled alongside the repertoire data. In a later genetic analysis, genome-wide SNP genotypes for about three fifths of the roughly 670 donors were used, and that subset was treated as a discovery cohort. A separate validation cohort of 100 to 150 different subjects was used in addition to the approximately 700-subject first cohort. In the later analysis, no new phenotypic data were used to find candidate immune exposures; instead, reliance was placed on TCR beta sequences and their occurrence across donors. Both class I and class II loci were covered by HLA typing, at four-digit resolution. About 280 gigabases of sequencing data and around 85 million unique TCR sequences made up an early release that covered fewer than 650 HLA-typed donors. About 5 DR-DQ haplotypes were handled as single units for association and clustering, since linkage in the cohort was strong. On average, 235,054 unique TCR beta nucleotide sequences were sequenced per donor among fewer than 500 genotyped donors of the cohort, with roughly 18% of those sequences being non-productive. All discovery cohort repertoires had been generated using a single sequencing platform. In a later analysis, previously published TCR beta repertoires from 550 to 750 donors were re-analyzed and high-resolution HLA genotyping was added so that TCR occurrence patterns could be studied. The T cell repertoires of 666 subjects were profiled by immunosequencing and related to cytomegalovirus serostatus. The study combined high-throughput TCR immunosequencing, statistical association of individual TCRs with disease status, and machine learning to predict cytomegalovirus infection status. The study was designed to test whether signatures of past pathogen exposure could be identified by cataloging public T cell receptors. Typing coverage differed by locus: A, B, C, DRB1 and DQB1 were typed in about 620-630 donors, DQA1 in about 550, DPA1 in around 580, and DPB1 in approximately 450. Of the 398 genotyped donors, 65% to 90% fell in the genetic ancestry cluster associated with self-reported Caucasian donors.

V is shortened by 3 bases, J by 0 bases, and the region joining them spans 11 bases. CDR1 and CDR2 are read off the germline V gene as SGDLS and YYNGEE. From its cysteine to its phenylalanine, the CDR3 spans 15 amino acids. The read is trimmed to its CDR3 DNA, 45 bases read in frame from base 1. The cohort was made up of roughly 670 healthy bone marrow donors. All cohort members were sampled while nominally healthy, although unrecorded immune exposures were likely present. The donor tested CMV seronegative, placing the donor among the 350 or so seronegative members of the cohort. A peripheral blood sample was provided by each donor, and peripheral blood mononuclear cells were used for TCR beta sequencing. Genomic DNA extraction from the blood cell samples was performed with the Qiagen DNeasy Blood Extraction Kit. What the authors observed across the whole study: The presence/absence analyses assumed that sequencing depth was roughly uniform across donors, and that assumption may not be true. In a later genetic analysis, a missense DCLRE1C variant was associated with V-gene and J-gene trimming of TCR beta chains, and the association was replicated in an independent cohort. In vitro tests confirmed that a few of the cytomegalovirus-associated TCR beta chains recognize cytomegalovirus antigens. A later analysis found that TCR association rates varied across HLA loci, with DRB1 alleles showing the most associated TCRs and HLA-C alleles the fewest. The authors suggested that the approach could potentially be generalized to other disease states and immunological phenotypes. Because some donors lacked HLA typing at each locus, the association tests relied only on the typed subset. The sequencing pipeline was judged likely to have produced a cluster of highly shared sequence variants as a technical artifact. While some public TCRs were present in many individuals, most TCR sequences turned up only very rarely across donors. Broadly in line with IMGT annotations, most TCR beta V segments showed up in productive rearrangements about 87% or about 30% of the time in an earlier analysis of about 500 of the donors. The cohort was sequenced for TCR beta chains only, and without alpha or paired-chain data the features that could be detected were limited. A later analysis found that most CMV-associated TCR beta chains appeared HLA-restricted, with HLA associations seemingly driven largely by CMV exposure. A further reported finding was that TCR beta sequences accurately predicted the HLA-A and HLA-B alleles for most subjects in the first cohort. The study listed 150 to 200 TCR beta chains as associated with cytomegalovirus. The 87-base-pair reads could not distinguish some IMGT-functional V segments, including TRBV6-2 and TRBV6-3, so those segments were excluded. In a later analysis, 16,951 TCR beta sequences were associated with specific HLA alleles at a false discovery rate of 0.05. When HLA alleles, especially DR and DQ, strongly co-occurred, attributing TCR associations to individual alleles was difficult. The earlier analysis of about 600 of the donors excluded seventeen rarely observed V segments, including chromosome 9 orphons, because counts were too low. According to a later genetic analysis, donors in an Asian-associated ancestry cluster had fewer N-insertions in productive TCRs than the roughly 670-donor mean. Linkage disequilibrium might explain the correlated functional status among segregating V segments, but an unknown experimental factor could not be ruled out. According to a later analysis, parvovirus B19, influenza, CMV and Epstein-Barr virus appeared linked to several top co-occurrence clusters. Compared with equally common non-associated chains, HLA-associated TCR beta chains in a later analysis were more clonally expanded and had lower generation probabilities. The classifier was reported to diagnose cytomegalovirus status with high specificity and sensitivity in both the original and validation cohorts. The only immune exposure information available for the cohort was CMV serostatus.

Regarding this clone: Its antigen has not been determined. Base quality data are lacking; no much larger clone is found one base away.

The library was generated by the immunoSEQ multiplex PCR assay. For the multiplex PCR, a mixture combining 60 forward primers for TCR Vbeta segments and 13 reverse primers for TCR Jbeta segments was used. A multiplex PCR assay on genomic DNA amplified the CDR3 region of rearranged TCR beta genes. The Illumina HiSeq System was used to sequence the amplified TCR beta libraries as 87-base-pair reads. The original methods were these. Across the roughly 700 repertoires, a later analysis counted approximately 75 million unique TCR beta chains, around 11 million of which were shared by at least two donors. Raw reads were error-corrected and collapsed into unique sequences with a nearest-neighbor algorithm that merged closely related sequences to remove PCR and sequencing errors. CDR3 sequences were aligned to IMGT reference sequences to assign V, D and J gene segments. For a sequence to be retained, a match of at least six nucleotides was required to both a V gene segment and a J gene segment. A rearrangement was called productive if the CDR3 had no stop codons and remained in frame with V and J, and every other rearrangement was called non-productive. Following IMGT convention, CDR3 was defined as the stretch from the second conserved V-encoded cysteine to the conserved J-encoded phenylalanine. Sequences without an unambiguous match to a single V gene segment were excluded from the earlier analysis of several hundred of the donors. An earlier analysis of some 610 of the donors called V segments functional above 56.7% productive rearrangements and segregating when the between-donor standard deviation exceeded 5%. A statistical classification framework was built to diagnose cytomegalovirus status from the catalog of TCR beta chain sequences. V and J gene assignment, in a later analysis, came from comparing TCR nucleotide sequences with IMGT/GENE-DB human TR gene sequences. In a later analysis, CDR3 sequences and most-parsimonious VDJ recombination scenarios were assigned using the TCRdist pipeline. In a later analysis, every TCR beta chain was defined by the combination of its CDR3 amino acid sequence and its V-gene family, and reads without a unique V-gene family were dropped. To address suspected cross-contamination and a sequencing artifact, a later analysis removed a few hundred highly shared, low-generation-probability nucleotide sequences. In a later analysis, a clonal expansion index for each public chain was calculated from normalized within-repertoire ranks of inferred template counts. Generation probabilities in a later analysis came from a VDJ recombination model fitted to out-of-frame rearrangements, and those results were checked against IGoR. Hypergeometric tests were used in a later analysis to score TCR-TCR, TCR-HLA and TCR-CMV co-occurrence, with a repertoire-size bias correction applied to the TCR pairs. A later analysis estimated false discovery rates by permuting HLA or CMV assignments 20 times. In a later analysis, co-occurring TCRs were grouped using DBSCAN, with TCRdist sequence similarity added in when clustering inside HLA-allele-positive subsets. For co-occurrence clustering, repertoires with fewer than 30,000 or more than 120,000 public chains were excluded, along with a handful of repertoires with anomalous nucleotide sharing. In its TCRdb copy, this immuneACCESS table keeps in-frame sequences only and misses some clones. Where compared with another copy, unresolved V genes explain less than half of these, and the others have no known cause. V and J calls and clone size follow that table, whereas D and trimming were derived from the DNA. This sample lists 100,000 to 150,000 clones; 65% to 90% were detected once. 1% to 1.5% of the sample is in the top ten clones.

This TCR was recovered from a girl aged 2 to 10 in good health and CMV-seronegative. The sequenced material came from PBMCs. The rearrangement combines TRBV9 with TRBJ2-3; the best D guess is TRBD1, with 7 bases matching. The nucleotides are TGTGCCAGCAGCGCTCAGGGGGGCAGCACAGATACGCAGTATTTT. Translation gives CASSAQGGSTDTQYF. Full variable domain (CDR3 extended with the reference TRBV9 and TRBJ2-3 proteins): DSGVTQTPKHLITATGQRVTLRCSPRSGDLSVYWYQQSLDQGLQFLIQYYNGEERAKGNILERFSAQQFPDLHSELNLSSLELGDSALYFCASSAQGGSTDTQYFGPGTRLTVL.